What follows are 2 T cell receptor beta chains derived from one specimen sequenced in a study of blood T cell repertoires in COVID-19. TCRdb's table, derived via immunoSEQ multiplex PCR, lists solely in-frame clones and lacks some. Of about 83,000 clones in the sample, roughly 88% are singletons; the top ten hold around 40%. The sequenced sample consisted of peripheral blood. These receptors were taken from a human donor in a cohort sampled during active COVID-19.

The chain links TRBV5-5 to TRBJ1-2; 7 bases fit TRBD1. The junction had 11 bases not matched to a gene; V was cut back by 3 bases and J by 6 bases. The CDR3 extends over 15 amino acids. Germline V gene sequence: CDR1 SGHKS, CDR2 YYEKEE (reference sequence). The CDR3, as DNA: TGTGCCAGCAGCTCTTCTATCATGACAGGGAATGGCTACACCTTC. Protein sequence: CASSSSIMTGNGYTF.

The chain has TRBV10-3 and TRBJ1-2; tentative D call: TRBD1 (6 bases). Trimming removed 0 bases from V and 5 bases from J, with 22 bases in between. This CDR3 has 18 amino acids. Germline CDR1 and CDR2: ENHRY and SYGVKD. This chain's CDR3 is CAISESLGRGPSSYGYTF. As DNA, the CDR3 is TGTGCCATCAGTGAGTCTCTTGGGCGGGGGCCTTCGAGTTATGGCTACACCTTC.